Listed here are 9 T cell receptor beta chains from one sample, sequenced in a study of blood T cell repertoires in COVID-19. The data were produced by immunoSEQ multiplex PCR, yet TCRdb's version contains in-frame clones alone and is incomplete. This table has roughly 320,000 clones, roughly 85% appearing once. The sequenced material came from peripheral blood. The receptors stem from a human donor in a cohort sampled during active COVID-19.

The chain carries TRBV9 and TRBJ2-3; D is unclear. Per germline, CDR1 SGDLS and CDR2 YYNGEE. The CDR3 covers 12 residues. Trimming pared 4 bases from V and 4 bases from J, leaving 7 bases between. This chain's CDR3 is CASSSIADTQYF. DNA of the CDR3: TGTGCCAGCAGCTCTATAGCAGATACGCAGTATTTT.

Written as DNA, the CDR3 is TGTGCCAGCAGCGGGCGTTGGCACCAAGAGACCCAGTACTTC. Translating gives CASSGRWHQETQYF. This chain links TRBV5-5 with TRBJ2-5; D unresolved. Germline-derived CDR1 and CDR2 are SGHKS and YYEKEE (reference sequence). The CDR3 is 14 residues long. Trimming stripped 4 bases from V and 0 bases from J, with 10 bases between. Filled out from reference TRBV5-5 and TRBJ2-5, the complete variable domain reads DAGVTQSPTHLIKTRGQQVTLRCSPISGHKSVSWYQQVLGQGPQFIFQYYEKEERGRGNFPDRFSARQFPNYSSELNVNALLLGDSALYLCASSGRWHQETQYFGPGTRLLVL.

The rearrangement links TRBV6-5 to TRBJ1-2, with 7 bases identical to TRBD1. This CDR3 has 14 residues. Trimming at V came to 7 bases and at J to 5 bases, leaving 10 bases not matched to a gene. Germline loops: CDR1 MNHEY, CDR2 SVGAGI. CDR3: CASTTGDVRYGYTF. In nucleotides, the CDR3 is TGTGCCAGCACTACAGGGGACGTTCGATATGGCTACACCTTC.

This clone has only one observation. V is TRBV6-5 and J is TRBJ1-2; D gene ambiguous. Trimming pared 6 bases from V and 3 bases from J, leaving 11 bases between. This CDR3 contains 13 residues. Germline CDR1 reads MNHEY; CDR2 reads SVGAGI. The CDR3 coding sequence is TGTGCCAGCAGGTCCCACAGTCACTATGGCTACACCTTC. It codes for CASRSHSHYGYTF.

This clone was seen only once. The chain is built from TRBV24-1 and TRBJ2-1; 7 bases align to TRBD2. Germline V CDR1 and CDR2: KGHDR, SFDVKD. This CDR3 is built from 15 residues. With 3 bases clipped from V and 8 bases from J, the junction kept 9 bases outside the gene matches. CDR3 DNA sequence: TGTGCCACCAGTGATCCTCGGGGGGTTTTCGATGAGCAGTTCTTC. It yields the protein CATSDPRGVFDEQFF.

The CDR3 is CASSSQTGADFYEQYF. CDR3 nucleotide sequence: TGTGCCAGCAGCTCTCAGACAGGGGCGGACTTCTACGAGCAGTACTTC. This chain links TRBV5-4 with TRBJ2-7; 8 bases map to TRBD1. The CDR3 runs 16 residues. Germline V gene sequence: CDR1 SGHNT, CDR2 YYREEE (reference sequence). Trimming cost V 3 bases and J 3 bases; bases outside gene matches: 11.

The chain is built from TRBV3-1 (or the pseudogene TRBV3-2) and TRBJ1-2, with a possible D match to TRBD1 (5 bases). The CDR3 extends over 16 amino acids. Germline CDR1 is LGHDT and CDR2 is YNNKEL (reference sequence). The ends were cut back, 1 base at V and 0 bases at J, with 12 bases in the middle. The CDR3, as DNA: TGTGCCAGCAGCCAAGGGGGCGGTCAAGCTAACTATGGCTACACCTTC. Translating it yields CASSQGGGQANYGYTF.

V and J are TRBV27 and TRBJ2-2, with TRBD1 matching 7 bases. The CDR3 contains 19 residues. Germline trimming cut 0 bases from V and 9 bases from J; bases unmatched to any gene: 19. CDR1 MNHEY and CDR2 SMNVEV come from the germline V gene (reference sequence). The CDR3 reads CASSLSNSGGQRFARELFF. The CDR3 DNA reads TGTGCCAGCAGTTTATCCAATAGTGGGGGACAGCGGTTTGCCCGGGAGCTGTTTTTT.

The CDR3 DNA reads TGTGCCAGCTCACCAACAGAGAAAAACATTCAGTACTTC. It translates to CASSPTEKNIQYF. The chain is built from TRBV18 and TRBJ2-4; D remains ambiguous. With 2 bases removed from V and 4 bases from J, the gap between germline ends came to 6 bases. In germline, CDR1 is KGHSH, CDR2 LQKENI. The CDR3 is 13 residues long.